Listed below are T cell receptor beta chains from one sample, sequenced in a study of response to subunit inactivated influenza vaccine. TCRdb called the RT-PCR reads again in MiXCR, with one record for every CDR3 protein. Among over 650,000 distinct CDR3 sequences listed, under 20% were seen once. The sample in question was PBMCs from blood, obtained about 5 days after vaccination. The receptors originated from a man between 45 and 60 years old who received an inactivated influenza vaccine. Both conserved end residues are part of each CDR3. The D gene is left open where the match is weak. A row's size may be missing; if present it is once, few, many or a size class.

D: TRBD2
J: TRBJ2-1
V: TRBV28
size: -
CDR3: CASLAGGSYNEQFF
DNA: TGTGCCAGCCTAGCGGGGGGGTCCTACAATGAGCAGTTCTTC

D: TRBD2
J: TRBJ2-1
V: TRBV29-1
size: -
CDR3: CSVELMTSGGYNEQFF
DNA: TGCAGCGTTGAATTAATGACTAGCGGGGGGTACAATGAGCAGTTCTTC

D: -
J: TRBJ2-7
V: TRBV10-2
size: -
CDR3: CASSVPRDTYEQYF
DNA: TGCGCCAGCAGTGTCCCCCGGGACACCTACGAGCAGTACTTC

D: -
J: TRBJ1-3
V: TRBV9
size: few
CDR3: CASSGSGRRGNTIYF
DNA: TGTGCCAGCAGCGGATCAGGGAGGCGTGGAAACACCATATATTTT

D: -
J: TRBJ2-3
V: TRBV11-2
size: -
CDR3: CASSLGTPADTQYF
DNA: TGTGCCAGCAGCTTAGGGACACCCGCAGATACGCAGTATTTT

D: TRBD1
J: TRBJ2-2
V: TRBV10-3
size: few
CDR3: CAISESEGQGNTGELFF
DNA: TGTGCCATCAGTGAGTCAGAAGGACAGGGAAACACCGGGGAGCTGTTTTTT

D: -
J: TRBJ2-3
V: TRBV5-1
size: -
CDR3: CASRELGPATDTQYF
DNA: TGCGCCAGCAGGGAGCTAGGACCGGCCACAGATACGCAGTATTTT

D: -
J: TRBJ2-5
V: TRBV7-2
size: few
CDR3: CASSLAMAGETQYF
DNA: TGTGCCAGCAGCTTAGCGATGGCTGGGGAGACCCAGTACTTC

D: TRBD2
J: TRBJ2-1
V: TRBV24-1
size: -
CDR3: CATSDPGTRHEQFF
DNA: TGTGCCACCAGTGACCCCGGGACTAGGCATGAGCAGTTCTTC

D: -
J: TRBJ1-3
V: TRBV29-1
size: -
CDR3: CSARDPGNTIYF
DNA: TGCAGCGCACGGGACCCTGGCAACACCATATATTTT

D: TRBD1
J: TRBJ1-2
V: TRBV4-2
size: few
CDR3: CASSHAPGQGARGYTF
DNA: TGTGCCAGCAGCCATGCCCCGGGACAGGGGGCGCGTGGCTACACCTTC

D: -
J: TRBJ2-7
V: TRBV7-2
size: -
CDR3: CASSVPGLFYEQYF
DNA: TGTGCCAGCAGCGTACCGGGACTGTTCTACGAGCAGTACTTC

D: TRBD2
J: TRBJ2-5
V: TRBV15
size: few
CDR3: CATAGRPGLELQTQYF
DNA: TGTGCCACCGCGGGCAGACCGGGACTAGAGTTGCAGACCCAGTACTTC

D: TRBD2
J: TRBJ2-3
V: TRBV7-2
size: -
CDR3: CASRILAGASTDTQYF
DNA: TGTGCCAGCAGGATACTAGCGGGGGCTAGCACAGATACGCAGTATTTT

D: -
J: TRBJ1-2
V: TRBV2
size: -
CDR3: CASSDGQNYGYTF
DNA: TGTGCCAGCAGTGACGGGCAGAACTATGGCTACACCTTC

D: -
J: TRBJ2-1
V: TRBV7-2
size: few
CDR3: CASSLAGGVGDNEQFF
DNA: TGTGCCAGCAGCTTAGCCGGGGGCGTAGGAGACAATGAGCAGTTCTTC

D: TRBD1
J: TRBJ1-2
V: TRBV5-1
size: -
CDR3: CASSSGQVGARYGYTF
DNA: TGCGCCAGCAGCTCGGGACAGGTGGGAGCAAGGTATGGCTACACCTTC

D: TRBD1
J: TRBJ1-1
V: TRBV7-2
size: few
CDR3: CASSARQGSEAFF
DNA: TGTGCCAGCAGCGCCAGACAGGGGAGCGAAGCTTTCTTT

D: TRBD2
J: TRBJ2-1
V: TRBV10-3
size: -
CDR3: CAISGTSIDEQFF
DNA: TGTGCCATCAGCGGGACTAGTATCGATGAGCAGTTCTTC

D: -
J: TRBJ2-4
V: TRBV28
size: few
CDR3: CASMDTLAKNIQYF
DNA: TGTGCCAGCATGGATACTCTAGCCAAAAACATTCAGTACTTC

D: -
J: TRBJ2-5
V: TRBV7-9
size: few
CDR3: CATSWRGQETQYF
DNA: TGTGCCACATCCTGGAGGGGGCAAGAGACCCAGTACTTC

D: TRBD2
J: TRBJ2-1
V: TRBV6-1
size: few
CDR3: CATHSGIRVF
DNA: TGTGCCACCCATAGCGGGATTAGGGTCTTC

D: -
J: TRBJ2-5
V: TRBV3-1
size: few
CDR3: CASSQEVYQETQYF
DNA: TGTGCCAGCAGCCAAGAGGTCTACCAAGAGACCCAGTACTTC

D: -
J: TRBJ2-7
V: TRBV7-9
size: many
CDR3: CASSPIYEQYF
DNA: TGTGCCAGCAGCCCGATCTACGAGCAGTACTTC

D: TRBD2
J: TRBJ2-1
V: TRBV9
size: few
CDR3: CASSALGLDSSYNEQFF
DNA: TGTGCCAGCAGCGCACTTGGACTAGATAGCTCCTACAATGAGCAGTTCTTC

D: -
J: TRBJ2-7
V: TRBV9
size: few
CDR3: CASSVEAQNYEQYF
DNA: TGTGCCAGCAGCGTAGAAGCACAGAACTACGAGCAGTACTTC

D: -
J: TRBJ2-7
V: TRBV20-1
size: few
CDR3: CSARWTLYEQYF
DNA: TGCAGTGCTAGGTGGACCCTCTACGAGCAGTACTTC

D: -
J: TRBJ2-7
V: TRBV27
size: few
CDR3: CASSSPSGAVYEQYF
DNA: TGTGCCAGCAGTTCGCCTTCGGGGGCTGTCTACGAGCAGTACTTC

D: TRBD1
J: TRBJ1-2
V: TRBV12-3/TRBV12-4
size: few
CDR3: CASSQRTGAYTF
DNA: TGTGCCAGCAGTCAACGGACAGGGGCCTACACCTTC

D: -
J: TRBJ2-2
V: TRBV2
size: -
CDR3: CASNALASIGELFF
DNA: TGTGCCAGCAACGCACTAGCCTCGATCGGGGAGCTGTTTTTT

D: TRBD1
J: TRBJ2-7
V: TRBV6-2/TRBV6-3
size: -
CDR3: CASSLKGQAYEQYF
DNA: TGTGCCAGCAGCCTTAAGGGACAGGCCTACGAGCAGTACTTC

D: -
J: TRBJ2-1
V: TRBV7-9
size: few
CDR3: CASSLLRGRLYNEQFF
DNA: TGTGCCAGCAGCCTACTCAGGGGGAGGCTATACAATGAGCAGTTCTTC

D: TRBD1
J: TRBJ2-5
V: TRBV6-5
size: few
CDR3: CASSSQGTETQYF
DNA: TGTGCCAGCAGTTCACAGGGGACAGAGACCCAGTACTTC

D: TRBD1
J: TRBJ1-5
V: TRBV10-3
size: -
CDR3: CATRQGPTGTQPQHF
DNA: TGTGCCACCCGACAGGGGCCAACTGGTACTCAGCCCCAGCATTTT

D: -
J: TRBJ2-7
V: TRBV12-3/TRBV12-4
size: -
CDR3: CASSRTFSTYEQYF
DNA: TGTGCCAGCAGTAGGACGTTTAGCACCTACGAGCAGTACTTC

D: -
J: TRBJ2-5
V: TRBV11-2
size: -
CDR3: CASSLVVGSGSPHGETQYF
DNA: TGTGCCAGCAGCTTAGTTGTCGGTAGCGGCAGCCCTCATGGCGAGACCCAGTACTTC

D: -
J: TRBJ1-2
V: TRBV6-2/TRBV6-3
size: few
CDR3: CASRSNGAGGYTF
DNA: TGTGCCAGCAGATCGAATGGGGCCGGTGGCTACACCTTC

D: -
J: TRBJ1-5
V: TRBV12-3/TRBV12-4
size: few
CDR3: CASSPIDFNQPQHF
DNA: TGTGCCAGCAGTCCAATCGATTTCAATCAGCCCCAGCATTTT

D: -
J: TRBJ2-1
V: TRBV7-3
size: -
CDR3: CASSLTPPPDGYNEQFF
DNA: TGTGCCAGCAGCTTAACCCCGCCGCCGGACGGATACAATGAGCAGTTCTTC

D: -
J: TRBJ2-7
V: TRBV4-1
size: -
CDR3: CASSQTGFAEQYF
DNA: TGCGCCAGCAGCCAAACAGGGTTCGCCGAGCAGTACTTC

D: -
J: TRBJ2-3
V: TRBV20-1
size: few
CDR3: CSAPVAGRSDTQYF
DNA: TGCAGTGCCCCGGTCGCGGGTCGATCAGATACGCAGTATTTT

D: -
J: TRBJ2-4
V: TRBV29-1
size: few
CDR3: CSVIPGPLAKNIQYF
DNA: TGCAGCGTAATCCCGGGACCCCTAGCCAAAAACATTCAGTACTTC

D: -
J: TRBJ2-1
V: TRBV5-1
size: few
CDR3: CASSLYLSGGYNEQFF
DNA: TGCGCCAGCAGCTTGTATCTTTCCGGGGGCTACAATGAGCAGTTCTTC

D: -
J: TRBJ2-1
V: TRBV20-1
size: few
CDR3: CSARHGPGGSYNEQFF
DNA: TGCAGTGCTAGACATGGTCCAGGCGGGTCCTACAATGAGCAGTTCTTC

D: -
J: TRBJ2-6
V: TRBV6-2/TRBV6-3
size: few
CDR3: CASSYAPGAGANVLTF
DNA: TGTGCCAGCAGTTACGCTCCCGGGGCTGGGGCCAACGTCCTGACTTTC

D: -
J: TRBJ1-5
V: TRBV15
size: many
CDR3: CATSPTGNQPQHF
DNA: TGTGCCACCAGCCCTACGGGCAATCAGCCCCAGCATTTT

D: TRBD1
J: TRBJ2-2
V: TRBV29-1
size: -
CDR3: CSGRDSLGELFF
DNA: TGCAGCGGCCGGGACAGTCTTGGGGAGCTGTTTTTT

D: -
J: TRBJ2-1
V: TRBV18
size: -
CDR3: CASSPNSRISYNEQFF
DNA: TGTGCCAGCTCACCAAACAGCCGGATCTCCTACAATGAGCAGTTCTTC